This T cell receptor (beta chain) was sequenced during a study of blood T cell repertoires in COVID-19. Study-level background: Material from acute and convalescent COVID-19 was sourced from the United States, Italy and Spain. T cells, B-cell-depleted T cells, or PBMCs provided the cDNA or gDNA that served as material.

Assay used: immunoSEQ multiplex PCR; TCRdb lists only in-frame clones, some missing. The top ten clones hold under 5% of a sample with some 240,000 clones, around 84% of them seen once. Participants' own reports of clinical history determined their cohort assignment. Germline lookup yields CDR1 MRHNA and CDR2 SNTAGT. The CDR3 loop spans 16 amino acids. Trimming removed 5 bases from V and 5 bases from J; junction bases left unmatched: 7. The source material was PBMCs or T cells enriched from blood (not recorded which). The chain uses TRBV6-4 and TRBJ2-3; 13 bases align to TRBD2. This clonotype was sampled from a young man with acute COVID-19. Here the CDR3 reads CASSTRTSGSLDTQYF. Here the CDR3 DNA reads TGTGCCAGCAGTACCCGGACTAGCGGGAGTCTAGATACGCAGTATTTT.